The 27 T cell receptor beta chains in this list originate from one sample, sequenced in a study of long-term antiretroviral therapy in people with HIV. With survey level as its setting, the immunoSEQ assay was v3.0. Sequencing used immunoSEQ multiplex PCR; TCRdb keeps in-frame clones, though not all of them. The sample carries 28,000 or so clones, around 84% recorded once. This specimen was unsorted PBMCs, taken 0.4 years after starting antiretroviral therapy. All receptors derive from a man aged 18 to 29 with HIV.

The rearrangement links TRBV18 to TRBJ2-2; 8 nucleotides line up with TRBD2. The trim removed 0 bases at V and 2 bases at J, leaving 2 bases unmatched. The CDR3 covers 16 residues. The germline V gene encodes CDR1 KGHSH and CDR2 LQKENI. This CDR3 is CASSPPLAGNTGELFF. CDR3 nucleotides: TGTGCCAGCTCACCACCCCTAGCGGGTAACACCGGGGAGCTGTTTTTT.

This CDR3 is CASSEDVKGHQPQHF. CDR3 nucleotide sequence: TGTGCCAGCAGTGAAGACGTCAAGGGTCATCAGCCCCAGCATTTT. The chain employs TRBV6-1 and TRBJ1-5; no definite D call. Germline values: CDR1 MNHNS, CDR2 SASEGT. This CDR3 has 15 amino acids. V was cut by 1 base and J by 5 bases, with 12 bases left in between.

The chain is built from TRBV7-9 and TRBJ2-1; a possible D gene is TRBD1 (5 bases). This CDR3 region has 15 residues. V lost 5 bases, J lost 11 bases, and 22 bases lay in between. The germline V gene has CDR1 SEHNR and CDR2 FQNEAQ (reference sequence). CDR3 in amino acids: CASSPLKQGLGQQFF. The CDR3 region has the DNA TGTGCCAGCAGCCCCCTAAAGCAGGGTCTTGGGCAGCAGTTCTTC.

The CDR3 bases are TGTGCCAGCAGTTGGGGCGACGGAGCGTCGGGCTACACCTTC. Translation gives CASSWGDGASGYTF. V is TRBV27 and J is TRBJ1-2; a weak D match, TRBD1 (5 bases). Germline V gene sequence: CDR1 MNHEY, CDR2 SMNVEV (reference sequence). Trimming removed 4 bases at V and 8 bases at J, with 17 bases between. The CDR3 has 14 amino acids.

V is TRBV5-6 and J is TRBJ2-7; D perhaps matches TRBD2 (5 bases). The CDR3 loop spans 12 amino acids. V lost 4 bases, J lost 7 bases, and 12 bases lay in between. Germline lookup yields CDR1 SGHDT and CDR2 YYEEEE. The CDR3 loop reads CASSIIAREQYF. CDR3 nucleotides: TGTGCCAGCAGCATAATAGCGCGAGAGCAGTACTTC.

This clone was detected once. V gene TRBV7-6 combines with J gene TRBJ2-5; D is perhaps TRBD1 (6 bases). Looked up from germline, CDR1 is SGHVS and CDR2 is FNYEAQ. V was cut by 5 bases and J by 2 bases, with 15 bases left in between. The CDR3 sequence is 15 residues long. CDR3 DNA: TGTGCCAGCAGCCAGCGTAAGGGGGATCAAGAGACCCAGTACTTC. Translating it yields CASSQRKGDQETQYF.

The V and J genes are TRBV11-2 and TRBJ2-1; D gene uncertain. Germline V gene lookup returns CDR1 SGHAT and CDR2 FQNNGV. The CDR3 is made up of 12 amino acids. The germline V and J ends were trimmed by 2 bases and 2 bases, with 1 base remaining between them. The CDR3 reads CASSLPYNEQFF. For the CDR3, the DNA is TGTGCCAGCAGCTTACCCTACAATGAGCAGTTCTTC.

The chain carries TRBV10-3 and TRBJ2-2; 7 bases align to TRBD2. The CDR3 sequence is 16 residues long. Germline CDR1 and CDR2: ENHRY and SYGVKD. Unmatched junction bases numbered 4, after V lost 3 bases and J lost 0 bases. DNA for the CDR3: TGTGCCATCAGTGATTACGGGGGGACGAACACCGGGGAGCTGTTTTTT. As protein: CAISDYGGTNTGELFF.

CDR3 bases: TGCGCCAGCAGCCGCTCCGGGACAGGGGAAAAGGGTGAAAAACTGTTTTTT. Amino acid sequence: CASSRSGTGEKGEKLFF. The chain combines TRBV5-1 with TRBJ1-4; 10 nucleotides align to TRBD1. In germline, CDR1 is SGHRS, CDR2 YFSETQ. The CDR3 is 17 residues long. The junction had 13 bases not matched to a gene; V was cut back by 4 bases and J by 7 bases.

A few counts support this clone. In the same sample, other DNA sequences code for this CDR3. V gene TRBV6-6 combines with J gene TRBJ2-1; D unclear. Germline values: CDR1 MNHNY, CDR2 SVGAGI (reference sequence). The CDR3 contains 12 residues. V shed 5 bases and J shed 4 bases, with 6 bases lying between them. CDR3 sequence (DNA): TGTGCCAGCAGTAGACCGTACAATGAGCAGTTCTTC. Its protein is CASSRPYNEQFF.

The chain recombines TRBV6-6 with TRBJ2-2; TRBD1 matches at 7 bases. Germline assignment: CDR1 MNHNY and CDR2 SVGAGI (reference sequence). The ends lost 6 bases at V and 6 bases at J; junction bases unmatched: 7. This CDR3 is 14 amino acids long. The CDR3 sequence is CASRRQGNPGELFF. CDR3 nucleotides: TGTGCCAGCAGACGACAGGGAAACCCCGGGGAGCTGTTTTTT.

The chain recombines TRBV6-5 with TRBJ2-1; D is tentatively TRBD1 or TRBD2 (5 bases each). CDR1 is MNHEY, CDR2 SVGAGI, per germline. This CDR3 has 15 residues. V lost 3 bases to trimming and J lost 3 bases, with 12 bases between them. CDR3: CASSYGDPHYNEQFF. For the CDR3, the DNA is TGTGCCAGCAGTTATGGGGACCCCCACTACAATGAGCAGTTCTTC.

This rearrangement joins TRBV5-4 to TRBJ1-2; 8 nucleotides align to TRBD1. Germline V gene data show CDR1 as SGHNT and CDR2 as YYREEE (reference sequence). Trimming removed 5 bases from V and 7 bases from J; junction bases left unmatched: 10. The CDR3 has 14 amino acids. The CDR3 DNA reads TGTGCCAGCAGGTCAGGGGGCGAATCTGGTGGCTACACCTTC. Protein: CASRSGGESGGYTF.

The J gene is TRBJ1-5, the V gene TRBV9; the D gene is possibly TRBD1 (5 bases). V gave up 3 bases and J gave up 6 bases, with 13 bases separating them. CDR1 and CDR2 from the germline V gene are SGDLS and YYNGEE. This CDR3 has 14 residues. The CDR3 region has the DNA TGTGCCAGCAGCGCGGGGGGGGGTACTCAGCCCCAGCATTTT. Translated: CASSAGGGTQPQHF.

The chain links TRBV28 to TRBJ1-2; D not certain. The length of the CDR3 is 14 residues. Germline V lookup: CDR1 MDHEN, CDR2 SYDVKM. V was shortened by 4 bases and J by 4 bases, with 13 bases between the two germline ends. Here the CDR3 DNA reads TGTGCCAGCAGTTCTGGACCGGTCGGCTATGGCTACACCTTC. Its translation: CASSSGPVGYGYTF.

This chain connects TRBV7-3 to TRBJ2-1; D not certain. The ends were cut back, 3 bases at V and 10 bases at J, with 16 bases in the middle. This CDR3 is 14 amino acids long. Germline V gives CDR1 SGHTA, CDR2 FQGTGA. The CDR3 nucleotides read TGTGCCAGCAGCTTGGGCCCTGGGTCGCAGGAGCAGTTCTTC. It is translated as CASSLGPGSQEQFF. Using reference TRBV7-3 and TRBJ2-1 for the parts outside the CDR3, the full variable domain is GAGVSQTPSNKVTEKGKYVELRCDPISGHTALYWYRQSLGQGPEFLIYFQGTGAADDSGLPNDRFFAVRPEGSVSTLKIQRTERGDSAVYLCASSLGPGSQEQFFGPGTRLTVL.

The chain recombines TRBV13 with TRBJ2-1; 11 bases line up with TRBD2. Germline values: CDR1 PRHDT, CDR2 FYEKMQ (reference sequence). V lost 6 bases to trimming and J lost 1 base; unmatched junction nucleotides: 14. The CDR3 totals 19 residues. This CDR3 reads CASSRGPSGRKESYNEQFF. CDR3 in DNA: TGTGCCAGCAGTCGGGGGCCTAGCGGGAGGAAGGAGTCCTACAATGAGCAGTTCTTC.

This sequence joins TRBV9 and TRBJ2-3, with 7 nucleotides matching TRBD2. Trimming took 0 bases from V and 5 from J; bases not matched to a gene: 6. Per the germline V gene, CDR1 is SGDLS and CDR2 is YYNGEE. CDR3 size: 15 residues. CDR3 nucleotide sequence: TGTGCCAGCAGCGTAGCTGCGGGAGAGTTAGATACGCAGTATTTT. This gives the protein CASSVAAGELDTQYF.

Written as DNA, the CDR3 is TGTGCCAGCAGTATACTAGCGGGAGGTAGCGATACGCAGTATTTT. This sequence encodes CASSILAGGSDTQYF. The chain employs TRBV27 and TRBJ2-3, with 12 positions matching TRBD2. The CDR3 is 15 amino acids. The V gene end was trimmed by 5 bases and the J gene end by 6 bases; junction bases not matched to a gene: 6. Germline V CDR1 and CDR2: MNHEY, SMNVEV (reference sequence).

The J gene is TRBJ2-7, the V gene TRBV7-8; tentatively, D is TRBD1 or TRBD2 (5 bases each). V lost 5 bases and J lost 2, with 16 bases in between. The CDR3 spans 15 residues. Germline V lookup: CDR1 SGHVS, CDR2 FQNEAQ. The CDR3 DNA follows: TGTGCCAGCAGCGAGGGGTCTAGCTCCCCCTACGAGCAGTACTTC. Translating it yields CASSEGSSSPYEQYF.

V gene TRBV27 combines with J gene TRBJ2-7; D is tentatively TRBD1 or TRBD2 (6 bases each). Trimming cost V 6 bases and J 5 bases, with 20 bases left between them. From germline, CDR1 is MNHEY and CDR2 SMNVEV (reference sequence). This CDR3 region has 15 residues. In DNA, the CDR3 is TGTGCCAGCAGCAGGGTACAGGGAGGTAGAAACGAGCAGTACTTC. Its protein is CASSRVQGGRNEQYF.

V usage is TRBV11-3 and J usage is TRBJ1-5; TRBD1 might be the D (6 bases). CDR1 and CDR2 from the germline V gene are SGHNT and YENEEA. CDR3 length: 15 residues. Trimming took 4 bases from V and 5 from J, leaving 15 bases between them. The CDR3 loop is CASSSSRRGDQPQHF. In DNA form, the CDR3 reads TGTGCCAGCAGCTCATCTCGAAGGGGGGATCAGCCCCAGCATTTT.

The chain combines TRBV6-5 with TRBJ1-4; a possible D gene is TRBD1 (6 bases). CDR3 size: 14 residues. Between the trimmed V and J ends, which lost 2 bases and 6 bases, there was a span of 10 bases. CDR1 MNHEY and CDR2 SVGAGI come from the germline V gene. The CDR3 nucleotides read TGTGCCAGCAGTTACGGGGCAGGGGATGAAAAACTGTTTTTT. It translates to CASSYGAGDEKLFF.

The CDR3 loop reads CASSPGLAGVVNEQFF. The CDR3, as DNA: TGTGCCAGCAGCCCCGGACTAGCGGGAGTCGTCAATGAGCAGTTCTTC. The V gene is TRBV7-9, the J gene TRBJ2-1, with 13 bases lining up with TRBD2. Looked up from germline, CDR1 is SEHNR and CDR2 is FQNEAQ (reference sequence). The CDR3 has 16 amino acids. The V and J ends lost 5 bases and 6 bases, in that order; junction bases with no gene match: 7.

This sequence joins TRBV9 and TRBJ2-7; D possibly corresponds to TRBD1 (6 bases). CDR3 length equals 15 residues. Germline lookup yields CDR1 SGDLS and CDR2 YYNGEE. V was cut by 0 bases and J by 1 base, with 11 bases left in between. The DNA of the CDR3 is TGTGCCAGCAGCGTAGGTGGGACACTATCCTACGAGCAGTACTTC. Amino acids: CASSVGGTLSYEQYF.

The chain is built from TRBV19 and TRBJ2-7; D is perhaps TRBD1 (5 bases). CDR1 and CDR2 from the germline V gene are LNHDA and SQIVND (reference sequence). There are 15 residues in the CDR3. Trimming pared 2 bases from V and 3 bases from J, leaving 14 bases between. The CDR3 nucleotides are TGTGCCAGTAGTATAACACAGGACCTCTACTACGAGCAGTACTTC. The encoded protein is CASSITQDLYYEQYF.

This clone was detected once. V and J are TRBV27 and TRBJ1-2; 8 bases fit TRBD1. With 5 bases clipped from V and 3 bases from J, the junction kept 11 bases outside the gene matches. The CDR3 runs 16 residues. The germline gives CDR1 MNHEY, CDR2 SMNVEV (reference sequence). The CDR3 spells CASSPQVGQGHYGYTF. In DNA, the CDR3 is TGTGCCAGCAGTCCGCAAGTCGGACAGGGTCACTATGGCTACACCTTC.